The T cell receptor beta chain under discussion was sequenced for a study of T cells in tuberculosis. Overall study findings and caveats: Samples were chosen by availability of cryopreserved specimens. Classification accuracy was 85% to 90% (AUROC 0.90) with the GMM-specific repertoire. GMM-specific TCRs were nearer to active tuberculosis alpha repertoires, suggesting expansion.

Germline CDR1 and CDR2: SQVTM and ANQGSEA. The CDR3 runs to 14 residues. V was trimmed by 4 bases and J by 6 bases, leaving 15 bases between them. The repertoire was sequenced with immunoSEQ multiplex PCR; TCRdb's copy has only in-frame clones and lacks some. Counted here are tens of thousands of clones, roughly 94% occurring once; the ten biggest clones make up over 6.5%. Only a few counts were recorded for this clone. Its cognate antigen is unknown. The chain employs TRBV29-1 and TRBJ2-2; D gene unclear. The sample comprised PBMCs. The receptor comes from a donor between 10 and 35 years old with latent tuberculosis or without tuberculosis infection. The CDR3 protein is CSVAPTGLSGELFF. The CDR3 nucleotides read TGCAGCGTTGCACCCACGGGTTTATCCGGGGAGCTGTTTTTT.